This T cell receptor beta chain was documented in a study of blood T cell repertoires in COVID-19. The protocol was immunoSEQ multiplex PCR, while the TCRdb copy is restricted to in-frame clones and leaves out a portion. The sample holds hundreds of thousands of clones; 84% are singletons and the top ten take 5.5% to 7.5%. With 3 bases clipped from V and 8 bases from J, the junction kept 7 bases outside the gene matches. From germline, CDR1 is LNHDA and CDR2 SQIVND (reference sequence). The CDR3 sequence is 15 residues long. Sequencing was done on a sample of PBMCs or T cells enriched from blood (not recorded which). The sequence derives from a woman aged 40 to 49 who had recovered from COVID-19. The chain uses TRBV19 and TRBJ2-1, with 10 bases matching TRBD2. The DNA of the CDR3 is TGTGCCAGTAGTATCTCTAGCGGGAGTATATATGAGCAGTTCTTC. Residues: CASSISSGSIYEQFF.